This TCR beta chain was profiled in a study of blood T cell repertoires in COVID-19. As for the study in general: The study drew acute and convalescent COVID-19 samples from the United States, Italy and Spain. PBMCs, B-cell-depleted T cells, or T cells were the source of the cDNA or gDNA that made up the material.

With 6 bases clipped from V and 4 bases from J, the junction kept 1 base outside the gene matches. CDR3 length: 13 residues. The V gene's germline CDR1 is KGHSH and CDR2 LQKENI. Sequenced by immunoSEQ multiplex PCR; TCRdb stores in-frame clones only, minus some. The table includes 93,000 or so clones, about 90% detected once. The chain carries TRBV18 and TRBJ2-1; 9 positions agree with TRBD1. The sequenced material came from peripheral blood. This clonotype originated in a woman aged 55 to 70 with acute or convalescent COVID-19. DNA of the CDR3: TGTGCCAGCTCCGGGACAGGGTACAATGAGCAGTTCTTC. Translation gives CASSGTGYNEQFF. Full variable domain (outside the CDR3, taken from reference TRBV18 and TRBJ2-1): NAGVMQNPRHLVRRRGQEARLRCSPMKGHSHVYWYRQLPEEGLKFMVYLQKENIIDESGMPKERFSAEFPKEGPSILRIQQVVRGDSAAYFCASSGTGYNEQFFGPGTRLTVL.